Sequencing of this TCR beta chain was carried out in a study of PD-1 blockade in classical Hodgkin lymphoma. Study outcomes and limitations: By cycle point C4D1, TCR diversity had risen significantly in CD4+ cells (but not CD8+ cells). Patients starting nivolumab less than 1 year after ASCT had lower diversity and were excluded from later analyses. According to reports, newly diagnosed patients had lower baseline TCR diversity than healthy donors, and relapsed/refractory patients had lower baseline TCR diversity still. Complete responders' baseline diversity resembled that of newly diagnosed patients.

The germline V gene has CDR1 KGHSH and CDR2 LQKENI. The V segment lost 6 bases and the J segment 4 bases; nucleotides outside the gene matches: 7. The CDR3 extends over 16 amino acids. Concerning this clone itself: The antigen is undetermined.

Relapse was seen in all patients after autologous stem cell transplantation, and brentuximab vedotin exposure was variable. Out of thawed PBMCs, magnetic negative selection purified CD4+ T cells. Profiling relied on immunoSEQ multiplex PCR, and the TCRdb table lists in-frame clones only, not all of them. The table lists roughly 2,600 clones, approximately 86% of them singletons. Sequenced material: CD4+ T cells from blood, taken at baseline. The chain recombines TRBV18 with TRBJ1-3, with 12 bases matching TRBD1. The sequence was obtained from a human donor with classical Hodgkin lymphoma. CDR3 sequence: CASSPGTGGRGNTIYF. The CDR3 coding sequence is TGTGCCAGCTCCCCCGGGACAGGGGGCCGAGGAAACACCATATATTTT.